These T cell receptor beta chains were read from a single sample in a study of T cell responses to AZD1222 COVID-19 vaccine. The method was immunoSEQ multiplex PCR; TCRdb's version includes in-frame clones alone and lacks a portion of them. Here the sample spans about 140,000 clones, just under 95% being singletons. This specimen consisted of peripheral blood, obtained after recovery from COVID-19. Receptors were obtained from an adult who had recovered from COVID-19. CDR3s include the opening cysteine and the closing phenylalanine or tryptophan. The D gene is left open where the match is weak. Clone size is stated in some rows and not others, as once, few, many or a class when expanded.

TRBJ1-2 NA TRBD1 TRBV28 CASSTGQGRHYGYTF TGTGCCAGCAGTACGGGACAGGGACGTCACTATGGCTACACCTTC
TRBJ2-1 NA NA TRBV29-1 CSVEDDRSTSSYNEQFF TGCAGCGTTGAAGATGACCGGTCTACCAGCTCCTACAATGAGCAGTTCTTC
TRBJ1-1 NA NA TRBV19 CASSPTLTSTEAFF TGTGCCAGTAGTCCGACCCTGACATCCACTGAAGCTTTCTTT
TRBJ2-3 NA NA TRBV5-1 CASSPGLGGITDTQYF TGCGCCAGCAGCCCTGGACTAGGGGGGATCACAGATACGCAGTATTTT
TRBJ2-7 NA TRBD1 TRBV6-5 CASSPGQGTSYEQYF TGTGCCAGCAGTCCGGGACAGGGGACCTCCTACGAGCAGTACTTC
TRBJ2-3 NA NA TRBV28 CASKGLELSTDTQYF TGTGCCAGCAAAGGCCTCGAGCTTAGCACAGATACGCAGTATTTT
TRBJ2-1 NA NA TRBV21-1 CASSKEGSGSAGNEQFF TGTGCCAGCAGCAAAGAGGGTAGCGGGTCGGCAGGGAATGAGCAGTTCTTC
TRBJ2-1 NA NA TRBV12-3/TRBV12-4 CASSSTVLNEQFF TGTGCCAGCAGTTCGACGGTTCTCAATGAGCAGTTCTTC
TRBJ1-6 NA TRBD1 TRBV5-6 CASSFGPGGSRDNSPLHF TGTGCCAGCAGCTTTGGGCCAGGGGGCTCTAGGGATAATTCACCCCTCCACTTT
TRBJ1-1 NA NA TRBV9 CASSVSSNTEAFF TGTGCCAGCAGCGTAAGTTCGAACACTGAAGCTTTCTTT
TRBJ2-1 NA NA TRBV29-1 CSVEAGDSFNEQFF TGCAGCGTTGAAGCGGGAGACAGTTTTAATGAGCAGTTCTTC
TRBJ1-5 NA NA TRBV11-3 CASSSGTRSNQPQHF TGTGCCAGCAGCTCCGGGACTCGGAGCAATCAGCCCCAGCATTTT
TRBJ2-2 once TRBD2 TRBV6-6 CASSRPVVGTKRATGELFF TGTGCCAGCAGTCGTCCGGTAGTGGGGACTAAGCGGGCTACCGGGGAGCTGTTTTTT
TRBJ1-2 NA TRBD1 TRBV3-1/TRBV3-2 CASSHDRGRHGYTF TGTGCCAGCAGCCATGACAGGGGGCGGCATGGCTACACCTTC
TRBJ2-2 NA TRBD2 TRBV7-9 CASSPPWREGNTGELFF TGTGCCAGCAGCCCCCCCTGGCGGGAGGGGAACACCGGGGAGCTGTTTTTT
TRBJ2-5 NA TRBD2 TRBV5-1 CASSFGTSGKETQYF TGCGCCAGCAGCTTCGGGACTAGCGGAAAAGAGACCCAGTACTTC
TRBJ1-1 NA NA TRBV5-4 CASTLGGGAGRMNTEAFF TGTGCCAGCACCCTAGGTGGGGGGGCGGGACGGATGAACACTGAAGCTTTCTTT
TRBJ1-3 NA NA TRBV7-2 CASSSRTLTGPGNTIYF TGTGCCAGCAGCTCTCGAACCCTTACGGGCCCCGGAAACACCATATATTTT
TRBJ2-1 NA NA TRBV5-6 CASSFRGPLVSYNEQFF TGTGCCAGCAGCTTTAGAGGCCCTCTAGTCTCCTACAATGAGCAGTTCTTC
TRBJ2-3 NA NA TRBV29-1 CSVEDQGIATDTQYF TGCAGCGTTGAAGATCAAGGCATTGCCACAGATACGCAGTATTTT
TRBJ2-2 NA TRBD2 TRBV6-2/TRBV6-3 CASSPPLAGGWTGELFF TGTGCCAGCAGCCCTCCACTAGCGGGAGGATGGACCGGGGAGCTGTTTTTT
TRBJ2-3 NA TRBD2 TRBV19 CASSIPGLAGSTDTQYF TGTGCCAGTAGTATTCCCGGACTAGCGGGAAGCACAGATACGCAGTATTTT
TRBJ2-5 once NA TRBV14 CASSQISPLGGETQYF TGTGCCAGCAGCCAAATCTCGCCTCTGGGTGGGGAGACCCAGTACTTC
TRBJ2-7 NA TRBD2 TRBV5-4 CASSSIAGGSHEQYF TGTGCCAGCAGCTCTATAGCGGGAGGGTCACACGAGCAGTACTTC
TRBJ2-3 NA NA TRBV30 CAWSVGRSRGTQYF TGTGCCTGGAGTGTTGGCCGGAGTAGGGGTACGCAGTATTTT
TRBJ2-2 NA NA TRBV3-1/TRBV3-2 CASSHDLPGELFF TGTGCCAGCAGCCATGACTTGCCCGGGGAGCTGTTTTTT
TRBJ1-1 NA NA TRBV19 CASSIVKQGRSEAFF TGTGCCAGTAGTATAGTGAAACAGGGTAGGTCTGAAGCTTTCTTT
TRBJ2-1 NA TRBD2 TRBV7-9 CASSSTSGSSYNEQFF TGTGCCAGCAGCTCTACTAGCGGAAGCTCCTACAATGAGCAGTTCTTC
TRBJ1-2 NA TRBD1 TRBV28 CASSSLQGGGYTF TGTGCCAGCAGTTCCTTACAGGGGGGTGGCTACACCTTC
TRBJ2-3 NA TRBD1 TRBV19 CATSRDRVSTDTQYF TGTGCCACCTCAAGGGACAGGGTTTCCACAGATACGCAGTATTTT
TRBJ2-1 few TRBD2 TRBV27 CASSSSGRSGNEQFF TGTGCCAGCAGTTCTAGCGGGAGGAGCGGCAATGAGCAGTTCTTC
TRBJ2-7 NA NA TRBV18 CASSPEGYEQYF TGTGCCAGCTCACCGGAGGGGTACGAGCAGTACTTC
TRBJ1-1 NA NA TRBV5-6 CASSFVSDNLNTEAFF TGTGCCAGCAGCTTCGTTTCGGACAACCTGAACACTGAAGCTTTCTTT
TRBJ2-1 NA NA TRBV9 CASSVAPSYNEQFF TGTGCCAGCAGCGTAGCTCCATCCTACAATGAGCAGTTCTTC
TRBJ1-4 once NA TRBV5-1 CASSLGTSGRNEKLFF TGCGCCAGCAGCTTGGGGACTAGTGGACGCAATGAAAAACTGTTTTTT
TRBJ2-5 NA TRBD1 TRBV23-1 CASSKTGGRETQYF TGCGCCAGCAGCAAAACAGGGGGCAGGGAGACCCAGTACTTC
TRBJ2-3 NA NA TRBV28 CASSSDLDIITDTQYF TGTGCCAGCAGTTCCGACCTTGACATAATCACAGATACGCAGTATTTT
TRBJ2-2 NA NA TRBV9 CASSVAQSSNTGELFF TGTGCCAGCAGCGTAGCTCAATCTTCGAACACCGGGGAGCTGTTTTTT
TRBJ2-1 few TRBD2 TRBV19 CASSIVLTGTSDHFSYNEQFF TGTGCCAGTAGTATAGTCCTAACCGGGACTAGCGACCATTTTTCCTACAATGAGCAGTTCTTC
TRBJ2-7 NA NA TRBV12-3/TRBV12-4 CASSFSELQYF TGTGCCAGCAGTTTTTCTGAGTTGCAGTACTTC
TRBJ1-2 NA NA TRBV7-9 CASSLIGRVAGYTF TGTGCCAGCAGCTTAATTGGGAGGGTTGCTGGCTACACCTTC
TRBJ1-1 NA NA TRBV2 CASMRDNTEAFF TGTGCCAGCATGCGGGACAACACTGAAGCTTTCTTT
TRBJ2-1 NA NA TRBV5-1 CASSFRPNNEQFF TGCGCCAGCAGCTTCCGTCCGAACAATGAGCAGTTCTTC
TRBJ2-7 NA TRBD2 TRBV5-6 CASSAPGTSGYEQYF TGTGCCAGCAGCGCCCCCGGGACTAGCGGTTACGAGCAGTACTTC
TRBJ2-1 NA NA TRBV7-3 CASSSSGVLNEQFF TGTGCCAGCAGCTCCTCCGGCGTACTAAATGAGCAGTTCTTC
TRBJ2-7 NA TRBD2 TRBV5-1 CASSLGGTSLSYEQYF TGCGCCAGCAGCTTGGGAGGGACTAGCCTCTCCTACGAGCAGTACTTC